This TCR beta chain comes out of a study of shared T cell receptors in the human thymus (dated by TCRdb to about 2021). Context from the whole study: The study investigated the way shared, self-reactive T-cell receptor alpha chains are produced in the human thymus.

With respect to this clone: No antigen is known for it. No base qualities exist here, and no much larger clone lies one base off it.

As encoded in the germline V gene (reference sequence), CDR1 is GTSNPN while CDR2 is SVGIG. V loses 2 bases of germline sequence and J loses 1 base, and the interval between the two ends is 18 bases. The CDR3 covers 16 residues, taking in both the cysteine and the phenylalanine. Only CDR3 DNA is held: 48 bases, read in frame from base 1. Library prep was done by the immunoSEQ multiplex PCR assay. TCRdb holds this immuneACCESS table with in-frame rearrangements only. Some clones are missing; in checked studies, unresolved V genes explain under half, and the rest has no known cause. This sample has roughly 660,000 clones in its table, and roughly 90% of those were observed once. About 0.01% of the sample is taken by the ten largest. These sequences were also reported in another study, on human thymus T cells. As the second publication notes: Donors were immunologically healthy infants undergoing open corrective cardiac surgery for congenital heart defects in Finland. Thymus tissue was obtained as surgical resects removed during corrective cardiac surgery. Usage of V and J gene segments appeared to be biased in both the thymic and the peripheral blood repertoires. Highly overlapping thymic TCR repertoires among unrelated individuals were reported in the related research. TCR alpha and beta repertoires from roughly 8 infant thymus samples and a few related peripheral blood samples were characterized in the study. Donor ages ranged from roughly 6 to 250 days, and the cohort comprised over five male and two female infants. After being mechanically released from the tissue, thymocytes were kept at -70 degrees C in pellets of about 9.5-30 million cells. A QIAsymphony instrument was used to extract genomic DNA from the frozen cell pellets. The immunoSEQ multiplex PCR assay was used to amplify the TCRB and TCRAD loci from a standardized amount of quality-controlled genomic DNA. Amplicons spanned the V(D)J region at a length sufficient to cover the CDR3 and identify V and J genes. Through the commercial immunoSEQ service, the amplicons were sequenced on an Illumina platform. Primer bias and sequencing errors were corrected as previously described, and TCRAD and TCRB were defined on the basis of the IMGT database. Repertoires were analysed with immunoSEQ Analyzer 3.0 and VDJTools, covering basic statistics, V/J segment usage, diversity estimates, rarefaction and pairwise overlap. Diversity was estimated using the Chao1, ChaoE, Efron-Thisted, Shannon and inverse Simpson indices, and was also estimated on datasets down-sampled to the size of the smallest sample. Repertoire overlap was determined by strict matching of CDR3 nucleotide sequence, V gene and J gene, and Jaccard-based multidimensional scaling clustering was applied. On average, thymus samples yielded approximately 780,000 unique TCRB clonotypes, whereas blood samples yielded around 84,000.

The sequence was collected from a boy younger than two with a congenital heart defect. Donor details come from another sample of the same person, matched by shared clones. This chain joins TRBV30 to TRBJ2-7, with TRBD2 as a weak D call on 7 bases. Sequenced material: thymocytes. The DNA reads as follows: TGTGCCTGGAGTCTCCCCGAGGGGGGGGGTTCCTACGAGCAGTACTTC. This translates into CAWSLPEGGGSYEQYF.